A single sample gave rise to the 2 T cell receptor beta chains below, sequenced in a study of regulatory T cells in long-lasting Graves disease. Specified time point: persistent/refractory GD, antithyroid drugs over 5 years with positive TRAb. The TCR library was made from RNA extracted from PBMCs. Relying on iRepertoire HTBI primers and Arm-PCR of CDR3 regions, the team built TCR beta libraries. A single record per CDR3 protein comes from TCRdb applying MiXCR to the multiplex PCR reads. Found here are about 430,000 distinct CDR3 sequences, approximately 22% of them singletons; the top ten hold over 11%. The sample in question was peripheral blood mononuclear cells (PBMCs), obtained when the disease was refractory, from a patient treated with antithyroid drugs. The receptors were gathered from a female donor with Graves disease.

This clonotype was observed many times. V usage is TRBV19 and J usage is TRBJ1-1; no clear D gene. The CDR3 loop spans 15 amino acids. Trimming pared 9 bases from V and 0 bases from J, leaving 17 bases between. Germline V gives CDR1 LNHDA, CDR2 SQIVND (reference sequence). CDR3 amino acids: CASARERNLNTEAFF. CDR3 nucleotides: TGTGCCAGCGCCCGTGAGAGGAACCTGAACACTGAAGCTTTCTTT.

This sequence joins TRBV29-1 and TRBJ2-1, with D perhaps being TRBD1 or TRBD2 (6 bases each). CDR3 size: 12 residues. V was shortened by 3 bases and J by 7 bases, with 10 bases between the two germline ends. CDR1 is SQVTM, CDR2 ANQGSEA, per germline. Here the CDR3 reads CSVEEGVNEQFF. DNA for the CDR3: TGCAGCGTTGAGGAGGGGGTAAATGAGCAGTTCTTC.